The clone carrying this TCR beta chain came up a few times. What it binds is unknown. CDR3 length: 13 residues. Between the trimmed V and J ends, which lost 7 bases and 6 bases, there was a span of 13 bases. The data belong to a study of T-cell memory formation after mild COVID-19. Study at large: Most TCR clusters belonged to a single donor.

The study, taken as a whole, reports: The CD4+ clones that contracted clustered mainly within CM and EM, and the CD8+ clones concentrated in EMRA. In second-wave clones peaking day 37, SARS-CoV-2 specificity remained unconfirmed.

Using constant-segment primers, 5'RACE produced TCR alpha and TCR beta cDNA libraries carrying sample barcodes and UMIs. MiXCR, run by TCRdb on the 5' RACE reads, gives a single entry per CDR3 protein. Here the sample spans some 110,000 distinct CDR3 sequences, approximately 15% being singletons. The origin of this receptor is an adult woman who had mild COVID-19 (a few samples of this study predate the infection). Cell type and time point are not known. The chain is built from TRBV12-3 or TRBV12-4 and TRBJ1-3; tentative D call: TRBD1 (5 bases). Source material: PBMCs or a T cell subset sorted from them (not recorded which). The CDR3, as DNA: TGTGCCAGCACCCAAAGGGGTTTAAACACCATATATTTT. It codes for CASTQRGLNTIYF.